The TCR beta chain under discussion was sequenced for a study of control samples from healthy donors and cancer patients. The V gene end was trimmed by 3 bases and the J gene end by 9 bases; junction bases not matched to a gene: 2. The CDR3 sequence is 14 residues long. Germline V gene lookup returns CDR1 SGHTA and CDR2 FQGNSA. Libraries were prepared by immunoSEQ multiplex PCR; TCRdb keeps only in-frame clonotypes and omits some of them. The data hold about 98,000 clones, with around three quarters observed a single time. This receptor was taken from a woman aged 25 to 39 in good health. This chain links TRBV7-2 with TRBJ1-6; 10 positions match TRBD1. The source material was blood. This chain's CDR3 is CASSFGTGASPLHF. DNA of the CDR3: TGTGCCAGCAGCTTTGGGACAGGGGCTTCACCCCTCCACTTT.